The sequence of this T cell receptor beta chain was determined in a study of shared T cell receptors in the human thymus. There are 14 residues in the CDR3. V was cut by 5 bases and J by 8 bases, with 18 bases left in between. Germline CDR1 and CDR2: MGHDK and SYGVNS. Assay: immunoSEQ multiplex PCR; the TCRdb copy retains only in-frame clones and omits some. Of hundreds of thousands of clones listed, about 87% were seen once; the top ten hold approximately 0.0097%. The same sample was also used in a study of human thymus T cells. That work adds: Thymic samples were excised during corrective heart operations. Thymic and blood repertoires appeared to show biased V and J gene usage. Related work found strong thymic repertoire overlap between unrelated individuals.

This chain links TRBV25-1 with TRBJ1-1; a possible D gene is TRBD1 (6 bases). Sample: thymocytes. The clonotype originates from a boy under two years old with a congenital heart defect. CDR3 loop: CASSHRAGASEAFF. The CDR3 DNA reads TGTGCCAGCAGTCACAGGGCAGGAGCGTCAGAAGCTTTCTTT.